This is a list of T cell receptor beta chains from one sample in a study of a mutant IDH1 vaccine in newly diagnosed glioma. The antigens these receptors bind are not known. Sequencing was performed with immunoSEQ multiplex PCR; in TCRdb, only in-frame clones are kept and a portion is missing. The sample consists of fewer than 45,000 clones, around 82% of them appearing once. The sequencing used PBMCs, collected from a glioma patient whose treatment included an IDH1 peptide vaccine. The source is a man aged 18 to 30 with glioma. Some clones in this sample may be carry-over from other donors' samples. The CDR3 runs from the conserved cysteine through the conserved F or W. A D gene is named only where the DNA matches it firmly. Only some rows state a clone size, as once, few, many or a class for expanded clones.

J: TRBJ1-4
D: TRBD1
size: .
V: TRBV19
DNA: TGTGCCAGTAGTAGAGCTCGACAGGGAGGTAATGAAAAACTGTTTTTT
CDR3: CASSRARQGGNEKLFF

J: TRBJ1-1
D: TRBD1
size: .
V: TRBV2
DNA: TGTGCCAGCAGACTTTCGACAGGGGCCGCCGAAGCTTTCTTT
CDR3: CASRLSTGAAEAFF

J: TRBJ1-1
D: .
size: .
V: TRBV27
DNA: TGTGCCAGCAGGGGCCTGGGGAACACTGAAGCTTTCTTT
CDR3: CASRGLGNTEAFF

J: TRBJ1-1
D: .
size: .
V: TRBV28
DNA: TGTGCCAGCAGTTTTGTAGGTCCGGGCACTGAAGCTTTCTTT
CDR3: CASSFVGPGTEAFF

J: TRBJ2-1
D: .
size: once
V: TRBV30
DNA: TGTGCCTGGAGCTCCGGGGAGTACAATGAGCAGTTCTTC
CDR3: CAWSSGEYNEQFF

J: TRBJ2-2
D: .
size: .
V: TRBV6-5
DNA: TGTGCCAGCAGTTACTCTCCCCAAGGGCCCGGGGAGCTGTTTTTT
CDR3: CASSYSPQGPGELFF

J: TRBJ2-1
D: .
size: .
V: TRBV30
DNA: TGTGCCTGGAGCGGGGGCCCTTACAATGAGCAGTTCTTC
CDR3: CAWSGGPYNEQFF

J: TRBJ2-2
D: .
size: .
V: TRBV6-6
DNA: TGTGCCAGCAGTGGATACACCGGGGAGCTGTTTTTT
CDR3: CASSGYTGELFF

J: TRBJ1-1
D: .
size: .
V: TRBV27
DNA: TGTGCCAGCTTTAATTTACAGAATCGAGAAGCTTTCTTT
CDR3: CASFNLQNREAFF

J: TRBJ1-2
D: TRBD1
size: .
V: TRBV5-4
DNA: TGTGCCAGCAGGGCAGACAGGGCACGAGTCTATGGCTACACCTTC
CDR3: CASRADRARVYGYTF

J: TRBJ1-4
D: TRBD1
size: .
V: TRBV7-8
DNA: TGTGCCAGCAGCTTAGGCCCCGACAGGGGGCGTAGAGAAAAACTGTTTTTT
CDR3: CASSLGPDRGRREKLFF

J: TRBJ1-1
D: TRBD1
size: few
V: TRBV4-2
DNA: TGTGCCAGCACTCAGGGGGGGCGCGAGACTGAAGCTTTCTTT
CDR3: CASTQGGRETEAFF

J: TRBJ1-2
D: .
size: once
V: TRBV19
DNA: TGTGCCAGTGCCTTCGCAGGAGGGAAGACCTATGGCTACACCTTC
CDR3: CASAFAGGKTYGYTF

J: TRBJ1-1
D: TRBD1
size: .
V: TRBV15
DNA: TGTGCCACCAGCCCCCGACAGGGACTGAACACTGAAGCTTTCTTT
CDR3: CATSPRQGLNTEAFF

J: TRBJ2-7
D: TRBD1
size: once
V: TRBV5-8
DNA: TGTGCCAGCAGCTTGGCCAGGGGGCGGGAGCAGTACTTC
CDR3: CASSLARGREQYF

J: TRBJ2-2
D: .
size: .
V: TRBV7-6
DNA: TGTGCCAGCAGAAGACAGCCACATAACACCGGGGAGCTGTTTTTT
CDR3: CASRRQPHNTGELFF

J: TRBJ1-5
D: .
size: .
V: TRBV6-6
DNA: TGTGCCAGCAGTTCATTTTATCAGCCCCAGCATTTT
CDR3: CASSSFYQPQHF

J: TRBJ1-4
D: .
size: .
V: TRBV7-9
DNA: TGTGCCAGCGGGCGGGGGCAGCCGAATGAAAAACTGTTTTTT
CDR3: CASGRGQPNEKLFF

J: TRBJ1-5
D: TRBD1
size: .
V: TRBV25-1
DNA: TGTGCCAGCAGTGAATACGGGGACAGGGGTTCACCCCAGCATTTT
CDR3: CASSEYGDRGSPQHF

J: TRBJ2-7
D: TRBD1
size: .
V: TRBV5-4
DNA: TGTGCCAGCAGCAGCACCCCGACAGGGGGCAAGGGCAACGAGCAGTACTTC
CDR3: CASSSTPTGGKGNEQYF

J: TRBJ1-1
D: .
size: once
V: TRBV6-5
DNA: TGTGCCAGCAGTTACGTTAGGGCGAACACTGAAGCTTTCTTT
CDR3: CASSYVRANTEAFF

J: TRBJ2-7
D: .
size: .
V: TRBV7-9
DNA: TGTGCCAGCAGCCAGGGACACAACTACGAGCAGTACTTC
CDR3: CASSQGHNYEQYF

J: TRBJ1-1
D: .
size: .
V: TRBV18
DNA: TGTGCCAGCTCACCCCCCGGTTTTGAGGTGGCTGAAGCTTTCTTT
CDR3: CASSPPGFEVAEAFF

J: TRBJ2-7
D: TRBD1
size: .
V: TRBV19
DNA: TGTGCCACCGGGACAGGCTTCACCTACGAGCAGTACTTC
CDR3: CATGTGFTYEQYF